Reported below is one T cell receptor (beta chain). What it binds is unknown. The data were obtained in a study of vaccination and CD4 T cells after COVID-19. Study-wide background: In the convalescent cohort, there were six males and four females, two of them Hispanic. A CEFX pool, an HIV-1 Nef pool, or no peptide went to control cultures. Stimulation of the cells used overlapping spike peptide pools from SARS-CoV-2 and from the common cold coronaviruses HCoV-NL63, HCoV-OC43 and HCoV-229E.

Treatment here: approximately 9-day PBMC culture with coronavirus spike peptide pools or control peptides (ViraFEST assay). V shed 9 bases and J 5 bases; nucleotides not matched to a gene: 8. Germline V gene data show CDR1 as LNHDA and CDR2 as SQIVND (reference sequence). The CDR3 extends over 14 amino acids. Sequencing of cultured CD4+ T cell DNA used the Oncomine TCR Beta short-read assay. Genomic DNA extraction was carried out from cultured CD4+ T cells. MiXCR, applied by TCRdb to the PCR reads, yields one record per CDR3 protein. The sample consists of around 8,100 distinct CDR3 sequences, 21% of them appearing once.

The TCR sequence derives from a human donor who had recovered from COVID-19. Sample: CD4+ T cells from blood, cultured in vitro, taken after SARS-CoV-2 vaccination. The chain carries TRBV19 and TRBJ2-1, with TRBD2 identical over 9 bases. The CDR3 here is CASKVGLAHNEQFF. CDR3 in DNA: TGTGCCAGCAAGGTGGGACTAGCCCACAATGAGCAGTTCTTC.